Below, 5 T cell receptor beta chains from the same sample are listed, as sequenced in a study of beta chain features in type 1 diabetes. Antigens for these TCRs are unknown. Expressed TCRB transcripts were sequenced because the entire RNA isolate underwent reverse transcription. Sequencing used immunoSEQ multiplex PCR; TCRdb keeps in-frame clones, though not all of them. Here the sample spans around 300,000 clones, approximately 16% being singletons. Study-wide findings and caveats: Shortening that was moderate but significant affected the TCRB CDR3s of Type 1 diabetes patients in all four CD4+ subsets.

The sequencing input was naive CD4+ T cells from blood. The receptors come from a man aged 18 to 30 with type 1 diabetes.

This clone was picked up one time. The chain links TRBV5-1 to TRBJ1-2, with 7 nucleotides matching TRBD1. Trimming removed 0 bases from V and 0 bases from J; junction bases left unmatched: 2. CDR1 is SGHRS, CDR2 YFSETQ, per germline. The CDR3 runs 15 residues. CDR3 sequence reads: CASSLGGQPNYGYTF. The CDR3 nucleotides read TGCGCCAGCAGCTTGGGGGGACAGCCTAACTATGGCTACACCTTC.

This chain joins TRBV20-1 and TRBJ2-1; 8 nucleotides agree with TRBD2. CDR3 length: 11 amino acids. Per the germline V gene, CDR1 is DFQATT and CDR2 is SNEGSKA (reference sequence). V gave up 3 bases and J gave up 13 bases; unmatched junction bases: 5. CDR3 amino acids: CSASERGRQFF. The CDR3 bases are TGCAGTGCTAGCGAGCGGGGGAGACAGTTCTTC.

This clone was found a few times. This chain joins TRBV10-3 and TRBJ1-2; the match to TRBD1 covers 9 bases. The germline V gene encodes CDR1 ENHRY and CDR2 SYGVKD. The CDR3 is 11 residues long. V was clipped by 10 bases and J by 8 bases; unmatched bases: 5. The CDR3 spells CASRDRDGYTF. Written as DNA, the CDR3 is TGTGCCAGCCGGGACAGGGACGGCTACACCTTC.

The chain employs TRBV28 and TRBJ1-1; D gene uncertain. Trimming removed 6 bases at V and 1 base at J, with 12 bases between. The CDR3 is 14 residues long. The germline V gene encodes CDR1 MDHEN and CDR2 SYDVKM. The CDR3 loop reads CASRGRTGNTEAFF. Here the CDR3 DNA reads TGTGCCAGCAGAGGGAGGACCGGGAACACTGAAGCTTTCTTT. Full variable domain (outside the CDR3, taken from reference TRBV28 and TRBJ1-1): DVKVTQSSRYLVKRTGEKVFLECVQDMDHENMFWYRQDPGLGLRLIYFSYDVKMKEKGDIPEGYSVSREKKERFSLILESASTNQTSMYLCASRGRTGNTEAFFGQGTRLTVV.

This clone has only a few counts. The junction and the germline gene differ at one end; a read error may be behind it. The chain carries TRBV11-2 and TRBJ2-1, with TRBD2 matching over 7 bases. Germline V gene lookup returns CDR1 SGHAT and CDR2 FQNNGV. The CDR3 covers 13 residues. CDR3 residues: CASSANPRTSRLF. The CDR3 region has the DNA TGTGCCAGCAGCGCCAACCCTCGGACTAGTCGGCTCTTC.